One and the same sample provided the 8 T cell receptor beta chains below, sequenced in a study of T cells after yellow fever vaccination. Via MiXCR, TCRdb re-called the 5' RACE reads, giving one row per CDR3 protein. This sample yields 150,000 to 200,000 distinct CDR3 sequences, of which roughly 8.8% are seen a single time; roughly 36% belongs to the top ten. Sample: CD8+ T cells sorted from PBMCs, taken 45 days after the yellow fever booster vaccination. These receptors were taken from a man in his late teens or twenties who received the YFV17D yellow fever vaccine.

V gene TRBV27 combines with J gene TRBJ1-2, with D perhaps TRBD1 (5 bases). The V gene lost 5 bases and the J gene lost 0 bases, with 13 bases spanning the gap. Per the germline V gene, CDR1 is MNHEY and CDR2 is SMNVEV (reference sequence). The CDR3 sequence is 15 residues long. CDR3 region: CASSPQGVANYGYTF. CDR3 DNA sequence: TGTGCCAGCAGTCCCCAGGGAGTAGCTAACTATGGCTACACCTTC.

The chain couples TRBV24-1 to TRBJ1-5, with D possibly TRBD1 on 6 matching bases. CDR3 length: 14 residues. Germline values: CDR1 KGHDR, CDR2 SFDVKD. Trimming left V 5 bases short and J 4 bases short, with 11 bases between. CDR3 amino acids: CATSGPGQNQPQHF. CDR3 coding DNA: TGTGCCACCAGTGGGCCGGGACAAAATCAGCCCCAGCATTTT.

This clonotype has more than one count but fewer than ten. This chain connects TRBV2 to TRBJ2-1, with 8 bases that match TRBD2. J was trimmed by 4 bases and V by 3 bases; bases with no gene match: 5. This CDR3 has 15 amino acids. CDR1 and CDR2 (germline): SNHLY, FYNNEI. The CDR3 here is CASSDGSGGYNEQFF. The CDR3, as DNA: TGTGCCAGCAGTGATGGGAGCGGGGGTTACAATGAGCAGTTCTTC.

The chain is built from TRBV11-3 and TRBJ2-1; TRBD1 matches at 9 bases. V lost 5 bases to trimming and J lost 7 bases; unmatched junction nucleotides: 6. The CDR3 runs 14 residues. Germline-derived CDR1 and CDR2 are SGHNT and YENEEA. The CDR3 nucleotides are TGTGCCAGCAGCACCCGGGACAGGGTGAATGAGCAGTTCTTC. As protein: CASSTRDRVNEQFF.

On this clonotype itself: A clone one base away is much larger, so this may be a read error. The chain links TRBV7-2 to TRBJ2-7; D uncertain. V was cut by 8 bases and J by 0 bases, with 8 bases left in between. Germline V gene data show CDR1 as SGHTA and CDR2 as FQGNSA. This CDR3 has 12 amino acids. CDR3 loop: CASCSVSYEQYF. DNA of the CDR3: TGTGCCAGCTGCTCTGTCTCCTACGAGCAGTACTTC.

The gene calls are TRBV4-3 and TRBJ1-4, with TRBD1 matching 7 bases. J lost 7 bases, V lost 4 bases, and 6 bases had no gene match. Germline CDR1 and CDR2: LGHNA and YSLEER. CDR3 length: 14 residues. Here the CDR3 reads CASSRRTGGEKLFF. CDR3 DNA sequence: TGCGCCAGCAGCCGAAGGACAGGAGGTGAAAAACTGTTTTTT.

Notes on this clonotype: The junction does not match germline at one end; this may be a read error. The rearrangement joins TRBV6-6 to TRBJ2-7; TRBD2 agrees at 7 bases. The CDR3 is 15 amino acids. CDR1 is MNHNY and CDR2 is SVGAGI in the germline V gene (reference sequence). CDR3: CASSYLPREGYELYF. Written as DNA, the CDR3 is TGTGCCAGCAGTTACTTGCCCAGGGAGGGATACGAGCTGTACTTC.

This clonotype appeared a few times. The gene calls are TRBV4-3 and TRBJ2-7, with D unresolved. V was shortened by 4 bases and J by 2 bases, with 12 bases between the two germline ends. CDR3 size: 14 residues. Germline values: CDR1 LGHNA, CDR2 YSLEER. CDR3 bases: TGCGCCAGCAGCCCGGGCGTGGGAACCTACGAGCAGTACTTC. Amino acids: CASSPGVGTYEQYF.